These 16 T cell receptor beta chains came from one sample sequenced in a study of cytomegalovirus exposure and HLA in healthy donors. PCR employed 60 Vbeta and 13 Jbeta primers. This table comes from immunoSEQ multiplex PCR, and its TCRdb copy is limited to in-frame clones, with some not included. The sample lists fewer than 200,000 clones; over 75% were seen once. The specimen was PBMCs. These receptor sequences come from a woman between 50 and 59 years old in good health and CMV-seronegative.

This chain joins TRBV29-1 and TRBJ1-2, with D possibly being TRBD1 (5 bases). Trimming left V 7 bases short and J 2 bases short, with 8 bases between. From germline, CDR1 is SQVTM and CDR2 ANQGSEA. This CDR3 comprises 11 residues. Written as DNA, the CDR3 is TGCAGCGACGGGGGGAACTATGGCTACACCTTC. It yields the protein CSDGGNYGYTF.

The rearrangement uses TRBV27 and TRBJ2-7; 8 bases fit TRBD1. The CDR3 consists of 14 residues. Germline CDR1 is MNHEY and CDR2 is SMNVEV (reference sequence). The ends lost 3 bases at V and 5 bases at J; junction bases unmatched: 6. Here the CDR3 DNA reads TGTGCCAGCAGTTTGTGGCAGGGGGCAGACGAGCAGTACTTC. This gives the protein CASSLWQGADEQYF.

This clone was seen only a few times. The chain joins TRBV27 to TRBJ1-5; 10 bases fit TRBD1. V was pared by 6 bases and J by 5 bases, with 13 bases of the junction left unmatched. This CDR3 spans 17 amino acids. Germline values: CDR1 MNHEY, CDR2 SMNVEV (reference sequence). The DNA for the CDR3 is TGTGCCAGCAGGTGGCGGGGACAGGGGCAATGGGATCAGCCCCAGCATTTT. It yields the protein CASRWRGQGQWDQPQHF.

CDR3 amino acids: CASSYGTGRSYSNQPQHF. The CDR3 bases are TGTGCCAGCAGCTACGGGACAGGAAGAAGTTATAGCAATCAGCCCCAGCATTTT. The chain is built from TRBV7-9 and TRBJ1-5; 8 bases map to TRBD1. V was clipped by 4 bases and J by 0 bases; unmatched bases: 11. The germline V gene has CDR1 SEHNR and CDR2 FQNEAQ (reference sequence). This CDR3 has 18 amino acids.

Turning to this clone: The conserved phenylalanine or tryptophan is not found at the CDR3 terminus, so this likely reflects a read error. CDR3: CASSPDGANTGELFS. The CDR3 bases are TGTGCCAGCAGCCCGGACGGAGCGAACACCGGGGAGCTGTTTTCT. The chain links TRBV7-3 to TRBJ2-2; D unresolved. This CDR3 is built from 15 residues. Germline-derived CDR1 and CDR2 are SGHTA and FQGTGA. V was trimmed by 5 bases and J by 0 bases, leaving 10 bases between them.

The sample holds a few counts of this clone. The chain is built from TRBV29-1 and TRBJ1-1; TRBD1 aligns across 7 bases. This CDR3 is 13 amino acids long. Germline assignment: CDR1 SQVTM and CDR2 ANQGSEA. V trimming: 7 bases; J trimming: 1 base; junction bases outside the gene matches: 6. The CDR3 region has the DNA TGCAGCGCCGAGGAGGGGGCGAACACTGAAGCTTTCTTT. This translates into CSAEEGANTEAFF.

The chain uses TRBV5-4 and TRBJ2-7, with 7 bases identical to TRBD2. The J segment lost 1 base and the V segment lost 4 bases, leaving 11 bases of the junction unmatched. The V gene's germline CDR1 is SGHNT and CDR2 YYREEE (reference sequence). This CDR3 region has 16 residues. Here the CDR3 DNA reads TGTGCCAGCAGCCCTTCGTCTGGCGGGGGATCCTACGAGCAGTACTTC. As protein: CASSPSSGGGSYEQYF.

The chain has TRBV29-1 and TRBJ2-5, with D perhaps matching TRBD1 (7 bases). CDR1 is SQVTM, CDR2 ANQGSEA, per germline. The germline V and J ends were trimmed by 4 bases and 0 bases, with 21 bases remaining between them. The CDR3 length is 17 residues. CDR3 sequence reads: CSVVVGRGVRYQETQYF. For the CDR3, the DNA is TGCAGCGTTGTGGTGGGCAGGGGGGTAAGGTACCAAGAGACCCAGTACTTC.

This clone was seen more than once but under ten times. The V gene is TRBV6-6, the J gene TRBJ2-1, with TRBD2 matching over 8 bases. Germline V CDR1 and CDR2: MNHNY, SVGAGI (reference sequence). The ends lost 0 bases at V and 7 bases at J; junction bases unmatched: 2. The CDR3 has 14 amino acids. CDR3 in amino acids: CASSYSGRGNEQFF. DNA of the CDR3: TGTGCCAGCAGTTACTCCGGGAGGGGTAATGAGCAGTTCTTC.

V usage is TRBV6-4 and J usage is TRBJ2-7, with 7 bases aligning to TRBD1. Germline CDR1 and CDR2: MRHNA and SNTAGT. CDR3 length: 14 residues. Unmatched junction bases numbered 9, after V lost 10 bases and J lost 0 bases. This CDR3 reads CANATGALSYEQYF. The CDR3 DNA is TGTGCCAACGCTACAGGGGCCCTCTCCTACGAGCAGTACTTC.

V gene TRBV2 combines with J gene TRBJ1-2, with a tentative D call TRBD1 (5 bases). Germline-derived CDR1 and CDR2 are SNHLY and FYNNEI. The CDR3 covers 13 residues. V lost 7 bases and J 8 bases, leaving 17 bases between the germline ends. In DNA, the CDR3 is TGTGCCAGCAAACCAGGGCCCTTTGGGGGCTACACCTTC. Protein: CASKPGPFGGYTF. Full variable domain (rest looked up from reference TRBV2 and TRBJ1-2): EPEVTQTPSHQVTQMGQEVILRCVPISNHLYFYWYRQILGQKVEFLVSFYNNEISEKSEIFDDQFSVERPDGSNFTLKIRSTKLEDSAMYFCASKPGPFGGYTFGSGTRLTVV.

The chain is built from TRBV7-2 and TRBJ2-1; TRBD2 might be the D (6 bases). Trimming took off 2 bases at V and 3 bases at J, with 8 bases between the two ends. CDR1 and CDR2 (germline): SGHTA, FQGNSA. The CDR3 extends over 14 amino acids. The CDR3 region has the DNA TGTGCCAGCAGCTTACGCGGGGACTACAATGAGCAGTTCTTC. This sequence encodes CASSLRGDYNEQFF.

V and J are TRBV18 and TRBJ2-3; D is uncertain. The V gene lost 1 base and the J gene lost 2 bases, with 7 bases spanning the gap. The CDR3 has 14 amino acids. Germline-derived CDR1 and CDR2 are KGHSH and LQKENI. CDR3 sequence reads: CASSPRADTDTQYF. The CDR3 DNA sequence: TGTGCCAGCTCACCACGCGCGGACACAGATACGCAGTATTTT.

The chain has TRBV7-6 and TRBJ2-5; D not certain. Germline-derived CDR1 and CDR2 are SGHVS and FNYEAQ. V gave up 4 bases and J gave up 5 bases, with 17 bases separating them. CDR3 size: 15 residues. CDR3: CASSSSRSRQETQYF. In DNA, the CDR3 is TGTGCCAGCAGCTCCTCTAGGTCGAGGCAGGAGACCCAGTACTTC.

This clone was recorded once. The J gene is TRBJ2-5, the V gene TRBV5-5, with D hard to call. The J call may be in error: the DNA end matches TRBJ2-7 better. This CDR3 comprises 15 residues. CDR1 is SGHKS, CDR2 YYEKEE, per germline (reference sequence). The CDR3 coding sequence is TGTGCCAGCGGCCCCGCCCGGGTTGGCCCCTACGAGCAGTACTTC. The encoded protein is CASGPARVGPYEQYF.

The chain recombines TRBV5-1 with TRBJ2-2; TRBD2 matches at 7 bases. Germline V gene data show CDR1 as SGHRS and CDR2 as YFSETQ. Germline trimming cut 0 bases from V and 5 bases from J; bases unmatched to any gene: 10. This CDR3 region has 17 residues. The CDR3 sequence is CASSLDPLAGGTGELFF. CDR3 DNA: TGCGCCAGCAGCTTGGACCCGTTGGCCGGGGGGACCGGGGAGCTGTTTTTT.